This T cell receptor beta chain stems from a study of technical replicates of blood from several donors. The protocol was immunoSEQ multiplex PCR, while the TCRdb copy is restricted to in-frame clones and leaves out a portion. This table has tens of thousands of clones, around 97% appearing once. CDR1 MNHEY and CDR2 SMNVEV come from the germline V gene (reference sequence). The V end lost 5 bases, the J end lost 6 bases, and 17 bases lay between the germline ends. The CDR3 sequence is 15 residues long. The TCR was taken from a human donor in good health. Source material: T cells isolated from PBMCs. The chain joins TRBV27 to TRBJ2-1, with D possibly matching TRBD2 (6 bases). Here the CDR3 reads CASSIPAGYPNEQFF. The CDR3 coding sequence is TGTGCCAGCAGTATCCCAGCGGGCTACCCCAATGAGCAGTTCTTC.